This T cell receptor (beta chain) was sequenced during a study of tissue T cells after allogeneic stem cell transplantation. Study background: Pathologist H&E review favored samples with visible lymphocytes for sequencing among multiple samples. General study results and limits: Some tissue clones might be persisting host cells; their alloreactivity or antigen specificity was not determined. Sampling depth was limited, and the cohort was small and clinically varied.

V was trimmed by 5 bases and J by 2 bases, leaving 14 bases between them. Germline V gene data show CDR1 as SEHNR and CDR2 as FQNEAQ (reference sequence). The CDR3 runs 15 residues. Only in-frame clones appear in the TCRdb table, and some are missing; sequencing was by immunoSEQ multiplex PCR. The sample has roughly 6,700 clones; less than 70% are singletons. For this clone: The antigen is not known.

The starting material was tissue from the stomach, obtained at autopsy. The clonotype was recovered from a woman aged 18-55 years with breast cancer. The chain has TRBV7-9 and TRBJ2-3; a weak D match, TRBD1 (8 bases). CDR3 in DNA: TGTGCCAGCAGCGAACAGGGGGGGTCCACAGATACGCAGTATTTT. It yields the protein CASSEQGGSTDTQYF.